Shown below are 19 T cell receptor beta chains from a single sample sequenced in a study of control samples from healthy donors and cancer patients. Assay used: immunoSEQ multiplex PCR; TCRdb lists only in-frame clones, some missing. Among 120,000 or so clones listed, about 90% were seen once. Material: blood. These receptors all stem from a man in his late teens or twenties in good health.

V and J are TRBV27 and TRBJ2-7; TRBD1 aligns across 7 bases. The germline V gene has CDR1 MNHEY and CDR2 SMNVEV (reference sequence). This CDR3 region has 13 residues. The trim removed 6 bases at V and 3 bases at J, leaving 5 bases unmatched. For the CDR3, the DNA is TGTGCCAGCAGCCGTACAGGGGTCTACGAGCAGTACTTC. It translates to CASSRTGVYEQYF.

This sequence joins TRBV15 and TRBJ1-4; no firm D call. The CDR3 loop spans 13 amino acids. In germline, CDR1 is LNHNV, CDR2 YYDKDF (reference sequence). With 8 bases removed from V and 6 bases from J, the gap between germline ends came to 13 bases. CDR3 sequence: CATGFGNDEKLFF. The CDR3 region has the DNA TGTGCCACCGGTTTCGGAAACGATGAAAAACTGTTTTTT.

The V call is TRBV7-2, the J call TRBJ1-4; D uncertain. V dropped 2 bases and J dropped 0 bases, with 13 bases sitting between them. CDR3 size: 17 residues. The germline V gene encodes CDR1 SGHTA and CDR2 FQGNSA. This CDR3 is CASSLNSGSATNEKLFF. CDR3 coding DNA: TGTGCCAGCAGCTTAAATTCGGGGTCTGCAACTAATGAAAAACTGTTTTTT. The whole variable domain, remainder taken from reference TRBV7-2 and TRBJ1-4, is GAGVSQSPSNKVTEKGKDVELRCDPISGHTALYWYRQSLGQGLEFLIYFQGNSAPDKSGLPSDRFSAERTGGSVSTLTIQRTQQEDSAVYLCASSLNSGSATNEKLFFGSGTQLSVL.

The rearrangement links TRBV12-5 to TRBJ2-3; 9 bases are shared with TRBD2. Germline CDR1 and CDR2: LGHNT and FRNRAP. V lost 1 base, J lost 1 base, and 0 bases stayed unmatched. CDR3 length: 15 residues. In DNA form, the CDR3 reads TGTGCTAGTGGTTTGGGACTAGCGGGCACAGATACGCAGTATTTT. It yields the protein CASGLGLAGTDTQYF.

The chain employs TRBV2 and TRBJ1-2; no clear D gene. The V gene lost 8 bases and the J gene lost 8 bases, with 33 bases spanning the gap. This CDR3 has 18 residues. Germline-derived CDR1 and CDR2 are SNHLY and FYNNEI. The CDR3 loop reads CASFDRGGGQLRLEGYTF. As DNA, the CDR3 is TGTGCCAGCTTTGATCGGGGTGGCGGCCAATTAAGACTAGAAGGCTACACCTTC.

The gene calls are TRBV24-1 and TRBJ2-2; tentatively, D is TRBD2 (6 bases). V gave up 7 bases and J gave up 4 bases, with 9 bases separating them. Germline V gene sequence: CDR1 KGHDR, CDR2 SFDVKD. This CDR3 region has 13 residues. CDR3 sequence: CATRRESTGELFF. CDR3 nucleotides: TGTGCCACCAGGCGGGAATCCACCGGGGAGCTGTTTTTT.

The chain combines TRBV5-1 with TRBJ1-1; the D gene is possibly TRBD1 (5 bases). This CDR3 has 14 amino acids. V was shortened by 0 bases and J by 2 bases, with 8 bases between the two germline ends. Germline-derived CDR1 and CDR2 are SGHRS and YFSETQ. CDR3 in amino acids: CASSLVRGNTEAFF. The CDR3 bases are TGCGCCAGCAGCTTGGTTAGGGGAAACACTGAAGCTTTCTTT.

Ten or more counts support this clone. The genes are TRBV5-1 and TRBJ1-4; the D is unclear. V was trimmed by 2 bases and J by 5 bases, leaving 10 bases between them. CDR1 and CDR2 (germline): SGHRS, YFSETQ. The CDR3 covers 14 residues. CDR3 nucleotides: TGCGCCAGCAGCTTCCAAGGAAAAAATGAAAAACTGTTTTTT. Its protein product is CASSFQGKNEKLFF.

This clone was observed a single time. The CDR3 DNA reads TGTGCCAGCAGTAGACTAGCGGGGATTAAAGATACGCAGTATTTT. Protein: CASSRLAGIKDTQYF. This chain uses TRBV2 with TRBJ2-3; 11 positions agree with TRBD2. Germline trimming cut 5 bases from V and 5 bases from J; bases unmatched to any gene: 6. The CDR3 spans 15 residues. Germline CDR1 SNHLY, CDR2 FYNNEI.

CDR3 coding DNA: TGCGCCAGCAGTCAATCCTTCCGAAAAAGCTCCTACAATGAGCAGTTCTTC. Translated, it gives CASSQSFRKSSYNEQFF. The chain couples TRBV23-1 to TRBJ2-1; D not certain. TRBV23-1 has ORF status, its function being uncertain. V was cut by 0 bases and J by 0 bases, with 12 bases left in between. CDR3 size: 17 residues.

The chain couples TRBV15 to TRBJ1-3, with D perhaps TRBD1 (5 bases). Looked up from germline, CDR1 is LNHNV and CDR2 is YYDKDF (reference sequence). V lost 0 bases and J lost 0, with 9 bases in between. This CDR3 region has 16 residues. The CDR3 coding sequence is TGTGCCACCAGCAGAGATACAGGCTTCTCTGGAAACACCATATATTTT. Encoded protein: CATSRDTGFSGNTIYF. Drawing the rest from reference TRBV15 and TRBJ1-3, the complete variable domain is DAMVIQNPRYQVTQFGKPVTLSCSQTLNHNVMYWYQQKSSQAPKLLFHYYDKDFNNEADTPDNFQSRRPNTSFCFLDIRSPGLGDTAMYLCATSRDTGFSGNTIYFGEGSWLTVV.

V usage is TRBV24-1 and J usage is TRBJ2-1, with TRBD2 matching 7 bases. CDR3 length: 12 residues. Losses at the gene ends were 3 bases for V and 15 bases for J; bases not matched to a gene: 7. Germline V gives CDR1 KGHDR, CDR2 SFDVKD. Here the CDR3 DNA reads TGTGCCACCAGTGATCCCGCGACTAGCTCGTTCTTC. Residues: CATSDPATSSFF.

The chain recombines TRBV5-1 with TRBJ2-7, with D hard to call. V lost 2 bases and J 2 bases, leaving 5 bases between the germline ends. In germline, CDR1 is SGHRS, CDR2 YFSETQ. This CDR3 spans 12 amino acids. The CDR3 loop is CASSFGTYEQYF. Written as DNA, the CDR3 is TGCGCCAGCAGCTTTGGGACCTACGAGCAGTACTTC.

V usage is TRBV21-1 and J usage is TRBJ2-3; TRBD2 was called by the table and not checked on the DNA. TRBV21-1 constitutes a pseudogene. CDR3 size: 16 residues. Here the CDR3 DNA reads TGTGCCAGCAGCAGAGCACTAGCGGGAGGAATGAATACGCAGTATTTT. Protein product: CASSRALAGGMNTQYF.

The chain employs TRBV24-1 and TRBJ2-1, with D maybe TRBD2 (6 bases). The CDR3 runs 16 residues. Germline loops: CDR1 KGHDR, CDR2 SFDVKD. Deletions cut 2 bases from V and 8 bases from J, with 18 bases between. This CDR3 is CATSDSAGGMVHEQFF. The CDR3 DNA reads as TGTGCCACCAGTGATTCTGCCGGGGGAATGGTCCATGAGCAGTTCTTC.

The rearrangement joins TRBV20-1 to TRBJ1-2; D ambiguous. The V gene's germline CDR1 is DFQATT and CDR2 SNEGSKA (reference sequence). V was pared by 6 bases and J by 8 bases, with 19 bases between. The CDR3 has 13 amino acids. The CDR3 here is CSASDASRRGYTF. CDR3 DNA sequence: TGCAGTGCCAGTGACGCGAGCCGGCGAGGCTACACCTTC.

The chain combines TRBV10-3 with TRBJ1-2; no clear D gene. V was shortened by 6 bases and J by 1 base, with 9 bases between the two germline ends. CDR3 length: 13 residues. CDR1 ENHRY and CDR2 SYGVKD come from the germline V gene. The CDR3: CAISEEDNYGYTF. As DNA, the CDR3 is TGTGCCATCAGCGAGGAGGATAACTATGGCTACACCTTC.

The chain couples TRBV7-6 to TRBJ2-7, with D uncertain. V was cut by 5 bases and J by 3 bases, with 11 bases left in between. CDR1 and CDR2 from the germline V gene are SGHVS and FNYEAQ. CDR3 length: 13 amino acids. As DNA, the CDR3 is TGTGCCAGCAGCACCGGGCGGAACTACGAGCAGTACTTC. Its protein is CASSTGRNYEQYF.

This chain uses TRBV24-1 with TRBJ2-5; 8 bases map to TRBD2. This CDR3 is 17 amino acids long. The V gene's germline CDR1 is KGHDR and CDR2 SFDVKD. V shed 3 bases and J 3 bases; nucleotides not matched to a gene: 11. The chain's CDR3 is CATSDGTRTSRKETQYF. CDR3 coding DNA: TGTGCCACCAGTGATGGGACCAGGACTAGCCGGAAAGAGACCCAGTACTTC.